These T cell receptor beta chains were read from a single sample in a study of T-cell memory formation after mild COVID-19. TCRdb reanalysed the 5' RACE reads using MiXCR and keeps one entry per CDR3 protein. The sample includes about 560,000 distinct CDR3 sequences, about a sixth seen only once; the top ten take about 11%. The sample taken for sequencing was PBMCs or a T cell subset sorted from them (not recorded which). All receptors derive from an adult woman who had mild COVID-19 (a few samples of this study predate the infection). Cell type and time point are not known. Each CDR3 is given with its conserved first and last residue. A D gene is named only where the DNA matches it firmly. For some rows the clone size is stated as once, few or many, or as a class when expanded; others skip it.

clone_size j_call d_call v_call cdr3_aa cdr3_nt
NA TRBJ1-1 NA TRBV12-3/TRBV12-4 CASSPWADHTEAFF TGTGCCAGCAGCCCTTGGGCGGACCACACTGAAGCTTTCTTT
NA TRBJ2-5 TRBD1 TRBV20-1 CSASWDRNFQETQYF TGCAGTGCTAGTTGGGACAGAAACTTCCAAGAGACCCAGTACTTC
few TRBJ1-5 NA TRBV6-2/TRBV6-3 CASSYLGPQHF TGTGCCAGCAGTTACCTGGGGCCCCAGCATTTT
NA TRBJ2-2 NA TRBV7-9 CASSSYSGNTGELFF TGTGCCAGCAGCTCCTACTCGGGTAACACCGGGGAGCTGTTTTTT
NA TRBJ2-3 TRBD2 TRBV7-6 CASSPRLAGGLTQYF TGTGCCAGCAGCCCCAGACTAGCGGGGGGGCTTACGCAGTATTTT
few TRBJ2-2 NA TRBV6-1 CASRGAQVNTGELFF TGTGCCAGCAGAGGAGCACAGGTCAACACCGGGGAGCTGTTTTTT
NA TRBJ2-1 NA TRBV5-1 CASSLSGGGGEQFF TGCGCCAGCAGCTTGAGCGGAGGGGGCGGTGAGCAGTTCTTC
NA TRBJ2-7 NA TRBV6-2/TRBV6-3 CASSSGLRSGEQYF TGTGCCAGCAGTTCGGGACTTAGGTCGGGGGAGCAGTACTTC
many TRBJ2-7 NA TRBV28 CASSIYGHIYEQYF TGTGCCAGCAGTATCTATGGACACATCTACGAGCAGTACTTC
many TRBJ2-3 NA TRBV7-6 CASSIYSTDTQYF TGTGCCAGCAGCATCTATAGCACAGATACGCAGTATTTT
few TRBJ1-1 NA TRBV7-9 CASTAPGRLNTEAFF TGTGCCAGTACGGCTCCAGGTCGTTTGAACACTGAAGCTTTCTTT
many TRBJ2-3 NA TRBV29-1 CSACGASTDTQYF TGCAGCGCCTGCGGGGCTAGCACAGATACGCAGTATTTT
few TRBJ2-5 NA TRBV2 CASSSRTVFQETQYF TGTGCCAGCAGTTCTCGGACAGTCTTCCAAGAGACCCAGTACTTC
many TRBJ2-3 NA TRBV5-1 CASSRGSDTQYF TGCGCCAGCAGCCGGGGATCAGATACGCAGTATTTT
NA TRBJ2-5 TRBD2 TRBV5-1 CASSFTSGGKTQYF TGCGCCAGCAGCTTCACTAGCGGGGGCAAGACCCAGTACTTC
NA TRBJ2-1 TRBD1 TRBV12-5 CASGPRRTGDEQFF TGTGCTAGTGGTCCCCGACGGACAGGGGATGAGCAGTTCTTC
few TRBJ1-2 NA TRBV7-9 CASSVAGPGYTF TGTGCCAGCAGCGTGGCTGGGCCGGGCTACACCTTC
few TRBJ1-5 TRBD1 TRBV7-9 CASSLETGGGYQPQHF TGTGCCAGCAGCTTAGAGACAGGGGGCGGTTATCAGCCCCAGCATTTT
few TRBJ2-1 NA TRBV6-2/TRBV6-3 CASTSPGGSSYNEQFF TGTGCCAGCACATCACCTGGCGGCAGCTCCTACAATGAGCAGTTCTTC
many TRBJ2-3 TRBD2 TRBV5-1 CASSLLAGSTDTQYF TGCGCCAGCAGCTTACTAGCGGGAAGCACAGATACGCAGTATTTT
NA TRBJ1-4 NA TRBV12-3/TRBV12-4 CASSFSSGNLLGTNEKLFF TGTGCCAGCAGTTTCTCCTCGGGAAATCTCCTTGGGACTAATGAAAAACTGTTTTTT
many TRBJ2-2 NA TRBV9 CASSGPGELFF TGTGCCAGCAGCGGTCCCGGGGAGCTGTTTTTT
NA TRBJ2-5 NA TRBV24-1 CATSDFTGQETQYF TGTGCCACCAGTGATTTCACAGGTCAAGAGACCCAGTACTTC
few TRBJ2-3 TRBD2 TRBV4-1 CASSQAPTSGTTDTQYF TGCGCCAGCAGCCAAGCCCCGACTAGCGGGACCACAGATACGCAGTATTTT
NA TRBJ2-7 NA TRBV30 CAWSDSSYEQYF TGTGCCTGGAGTGACAGCTCCTACGAGCAGTACTTC
few TRBJ2-3 TRBD2 TRBV12-3/TRBV12-4 CASSLGGGGGDTQYF TGTGCCAGCAGTTTAGGCGGGGGGGGAGGAGATACGCAGTATTTT
many TRBJ2-5 NA TRBV5-1 CASSHPAGETQYF TGCGCCAGCAGCCACCCAGCGGGAGAGACCCAGTACTTC
NA TRBJ1-2 NA TRBV7-2 CASSSFTGKIYGYTF TGTGCCAGCAGCTCGTTTACAGGGAAGATCTATGGCTACACCTTC
few TRBJ2-3 TRBD2 TRBV12-3/TRBV12-4 CASSAGLAGENTDTQYF TGTGCCAGCAGTGCGGGACTAGCGGGGGAAAACACAGATACGCAGTATTTT
many TRBJ1-1 NA TRBV7-2 CASSSRTENTEAFF TGTGCCAGCAGCTCCCGGACGGAGAACACTGAAGCTTTCTTT
few TRBJ2-7 NA TRBV3-2 CASSQGNSDEQYF TGTGCCAGCAGCCAAGGTAACAGCGACGAGCAGTACTTC